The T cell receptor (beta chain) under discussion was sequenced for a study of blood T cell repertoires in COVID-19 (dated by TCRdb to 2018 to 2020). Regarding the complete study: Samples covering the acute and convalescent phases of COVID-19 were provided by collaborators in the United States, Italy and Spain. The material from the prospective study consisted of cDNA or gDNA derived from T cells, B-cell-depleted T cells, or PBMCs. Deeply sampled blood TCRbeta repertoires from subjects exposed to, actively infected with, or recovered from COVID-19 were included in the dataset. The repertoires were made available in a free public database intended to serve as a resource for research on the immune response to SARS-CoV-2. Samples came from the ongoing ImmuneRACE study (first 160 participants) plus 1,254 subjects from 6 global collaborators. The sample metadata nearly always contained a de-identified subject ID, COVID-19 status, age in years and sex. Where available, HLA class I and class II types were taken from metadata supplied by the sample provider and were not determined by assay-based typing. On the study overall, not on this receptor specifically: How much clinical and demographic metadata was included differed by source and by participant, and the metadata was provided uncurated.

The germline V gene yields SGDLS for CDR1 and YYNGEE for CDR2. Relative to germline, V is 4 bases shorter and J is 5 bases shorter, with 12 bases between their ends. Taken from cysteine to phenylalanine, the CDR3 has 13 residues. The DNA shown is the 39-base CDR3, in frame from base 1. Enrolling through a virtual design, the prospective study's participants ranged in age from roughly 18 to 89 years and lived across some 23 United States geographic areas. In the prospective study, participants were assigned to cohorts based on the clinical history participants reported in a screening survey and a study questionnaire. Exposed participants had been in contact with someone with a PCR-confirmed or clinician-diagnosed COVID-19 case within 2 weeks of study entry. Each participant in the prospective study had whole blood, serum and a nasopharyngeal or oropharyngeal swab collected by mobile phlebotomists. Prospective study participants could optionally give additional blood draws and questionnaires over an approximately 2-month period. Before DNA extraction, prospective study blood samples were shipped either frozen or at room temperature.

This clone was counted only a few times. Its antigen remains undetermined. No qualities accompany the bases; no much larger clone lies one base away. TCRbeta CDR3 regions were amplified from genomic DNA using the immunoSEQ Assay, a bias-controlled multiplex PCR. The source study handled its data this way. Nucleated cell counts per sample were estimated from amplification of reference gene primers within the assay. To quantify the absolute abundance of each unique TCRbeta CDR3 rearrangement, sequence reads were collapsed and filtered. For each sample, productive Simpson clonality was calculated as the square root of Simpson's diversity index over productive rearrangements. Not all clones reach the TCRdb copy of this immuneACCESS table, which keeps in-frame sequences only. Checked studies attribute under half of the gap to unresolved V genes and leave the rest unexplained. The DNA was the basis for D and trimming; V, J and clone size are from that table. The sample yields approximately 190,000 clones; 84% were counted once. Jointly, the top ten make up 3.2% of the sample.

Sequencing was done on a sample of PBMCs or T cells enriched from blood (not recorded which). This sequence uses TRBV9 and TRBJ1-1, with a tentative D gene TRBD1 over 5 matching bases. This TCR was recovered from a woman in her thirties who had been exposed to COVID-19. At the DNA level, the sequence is TGTGCCAGCAGCCCGGGGACTTGGACTGAAGCTTTCTTT. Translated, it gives CASSPGTWTEAFF.